These T cell receptor beta chains were read from a single sample in a study of cytomegalovirus exposure and HLA in healthy donors. This table comes from immunoSEQ multiplex PCR, and its TCRdb copy is limited to in-frame clones, with some not included. The sample yields more than 45,000 clones, over 60% seen once. The source material was PBMCs. These receptors came from a woman aged 40 to 50 in good health and CMV-seropositive. Both conserved end residues are part of each CDR3. Fields, in order: J gene, clone size, V gene, D gene, CDR3 DNA, CDR3 protein. The D gene is left open where the match is weak. Clone sizes are given selectively: once, few, many, or a class where the clone is expanded.

j_call: TRBJ1-5
clone_size: .
v_call: TRBV6-1
d_call: TRBD1
cdr3_nt: TGTGCCAGCAGCGGGACAGGCGATCAGCCCCAGCATTTT
cdr3_aa: CASSGTGDQPQHF

j_call: TRBJ2-7
clone_size: .
v_call: TRBV6-1
d_call: TRBD1
cdr3_nt: TGTGCCAGCCGGGCGTCGGGACAGAGCTCCTACGAGCAGTACTTC
cdr3_aa: CASRASGQSSYEQYF

j_call: TRBJ2-7
clone_size: .
v_call: TRBV2
d_call: .
cdr3_nt: TGTGCCAGCAGTGGGGGGCAGAACTACGAGCAGTACTTC
cdr3_aa: CASSGGQNYEQYF

j_call: TRBJ2-1
clone_size: once
v_call: TRBV2
d_call: TRBD2
cdr3_nt: TGTGCCCTAAAAGCGGGGGGGCTATACAATGAGCAGTTCTTC
cdr3_aa: CALKAGGLYNEQFF

j_call: TRBJ1-6
clone_size: .
v_call: TRBV4-3
d_call: .
cdr3_nt: TGCGCCAGCAGCCGCCAACCACTGGGGGGGGAAGGGAATAATTCACCCCTCCACTTT
cdr3_aa: CASSRQPLGGEGNNSPLHF

j_call: TRBJ1-2
clone_size: .
v_call: TRBV6-1
d_call: .
cdr3_nt: TGTGCCAGCAGTGAAGCCCCGTATGGCTACACCTTC
cdr3_aa: CASSEAPYGYTF

j_call: TRBJ2-7
clone_size: .
v_call: TRBV25-1
d_call: TRBD1
cdr3_nt: TGTGCCAGCAGTGGGACCGGGACAGGGTTGAACGAGCAGTACTTC
cdr3_aa: CASSGTGTGLNEQYF

j_call: TRBJ1-1
clone_size: .
v_call: TRBV7-9
d_call: TRBD1
cdr3_nt: TGTGCCAGCAGCTACAGGGGATCAGCGAACACTGAAGCTTTCTTT
cdr3_aa: CASSYRGSANTEAFF

j_call: TRBJ2-7
clone_size: .
v_call: TRBV19
d_call: .
cdr3_nt: TGTGCCAGTAGTACTAGATTATCCGAGCAGTACTTC
cdr3_aa: CASSTRLSEQYF

j_call: TRBJ2-3
clone_size: once
v_call: TRBV4-3
d_call: .
cdr3_nt: TGCGCCAGCAGCCAAGATCGAGGCTTTAGCACAGATACGCAGTATTTT
cdr3_aa: CASSQDRGFSTDTQYF

j_call: TRBJ1-2
clone_size: .
v_call: TRBV27
d_call: TRBD1
cdr3_nt: TGTGCCAGCAGACGGTCCGGGACAGTAAACTATGGCTACACCTTC
cdr3_aa: CASRRSGTVNYGYTF

j_call: TRBJ2-3
clone_size: .
v_call: TRBV5-1
d_call: .
cdr3_nt: TGCGCCAGCAACATGATTGATACGCAGTATTTT
cdr3_aa: CASNMIDTQYF